Listed below are T cell receptor beta chains from one sample, sequenced in a study of blood T cell repertoires in COVID-19. Measured with immunoSEQ multiplex PCR; TCRdb has only the in-frame clones, and not every one. The table lists 310,000 or so clones, over 70% of them singletons. The specimen sequenced was peripheral blood. Receptors were obtained from a woman in her 50s with acute or convalescent COVID-19. CDR3s include the opening cysteine and the closing phenylalanine or tryptophan. A D gene is named only where the DNA matches it firmly. Size tells how often a clone was seen (once, few, many) or the class of an expanded clone, and some rows leave it out.

j_call v_call d_call clone_size cdr3_aa cdr3_nt
TRBJ1-5 TRBV28 - - CASRLGGVHQPQHF TGTGCCAGCAGACTGGGGGGGGTGCATCAGCCCCAGCATTTT
TRBJ1-4 TRBV4-1 - - CASSQEAGRLNEKLFF TGCGCCAGCAGCCAAGAAGCAGGGCGGTTGAACGAAAAACTGTTTTTT
TRBJ2-1 TRBV7-9 - few CASSLADGAEQFF TGTGCCAGCAGCTTAGCTGACGGAGCTGAGCAGTTCTTC
TRBJ1-3 TRBV18 TRBD1 - CASSPMDRGNTIYF TGTGCCAGCTCACCTATGGACAGGGGCAACACCATATATTTT
TRBJ2-2 TRBV5-1 TRBD1 few CASSGGQGGPGELFF TGCGCCAGCAGCGGTGGACAGGGTGGTCCCGGGGAGCTGTTTTTT
TRBJ2-7 TRBV3-1/TRBV3-2 TRBD2 - CASSQGPASGYEQYF TGTGCCAGCAGCCAAGGGCCGGCTAGCGGTTACGAGCAGTACTTC
TRBJ1-3 TRBV19 - - CASKQPFSGNTIYF TGTGCCAGTAAACAGCCGTTCTCTGGAAACACCATATATTTT
TRBJ1-5 TRBV30 - - CAWSEGGNQPQHF TGTGCCTGGAGTGAGGGGGGCAATCAGCCCCAGCATTTT
TRBJ2-1 TRBV18 TRBD2 - CASSLAGGTNEQFF TGTGCCAGCTCACTAGCGGGGGGCACCAATGAGCAGTTCTTC
TRBJ1-2 TRBV12-3/TRBV12-4 - - CASSPERFYGYTF TGTGCCAGCAGTCCCGAGAGATTCTATGGCTACACCTTC
TRBJ1-1 TRBV2 - - CASSGGLMDTEAFF TGTGCCAGCAGTGGAGGCCTAATGGACACTGAAGCTTTCTTT
TRBJ1-1 TRBV11-2 TRBD1 - CASSTDRGSEAFF TGTGCCAGCAGCACCGACAGGGGCTCTGAAGCTTTCTTT
TRBJ1-1 TRBV5-6 TRBD1 - CASRLTGGNTEAFF TGTGCCAGCAGGCTTACAGGGGGCAACACTGAAGCTTTCTTT
TRBJ1-4 TRBV19 TRBD1 - CASSIQGVSTNEKLFF TGTGCCAGTAGTATCCAGGGGGTGTCGACTAATGAAAAACTGTTTTTT
TRBJ2-6 TRBV7-8 - - CASRPRGSGANVLTF TGTGCCAGCAGGCCTAGGGGCTCTGGGGCCAACGTCCTGACTTTC
TRBJ2-1 TRBV9 TRBD2 - CASSVYSGIGVEQFF TGTGCCAGCAGCGTATATAGCGGGATAGGAGTTGAGCAGTTCTTC
TRBJ2-7 TRBV2 TRBD2 - CASTPWRESYEQYF TGTGCCAGCACCCCATGGCGGGAGAGTTACGAGCAGTACTTC
TRBJ1-5 TRBV3-1/TRBV3-2 - - CASRGRLSSNQPQHF TGTGCCAGCAGGGGGCGTCTCTCTAGCAATCAGCCCCAGCATTTT
TRBJ2-7 TRBV6-2/TRBV6-3 - once CASSSFPETQF TGTGCCAGCAGCTCCTTCCCCGAGACTCAATTC
TRBJ1-1 TRBV6-6 - - CASDRSSGNTEAFF TGTGCCAGCGATCGGTCTTCGGGGAACACTGAAGCTTTCTTT
TRBJ1-5 TRBV30 - - CAWSPWTRDQPQHF TGTGCCTGGAGTCCTTGGACTCGAGATCAGCCCCAGCATTTT
TRBJ2-3 TRBV14 - - CASSQTQGLGDTQYF TGTGCCAGCAGCCAGACGCAGGGCCTCGGGGATACGCAGTATTTT
TRBJ1-1 TRBV28 TRBD1 - CASSPGQGVITEAFF TGTGCCAGCAGTCCAGGACAGGGGGTTATCACTGAAGCTTTCTTT
TRBJ1-3 TRBV19 TRBD1 - CASRGGASGNTIYF TGTGCCAGTAGAGGGGGCGCGTCTGGAAACACCATATATTTT
TRBJ1-1 TRBV4-3 - - CASSQDGRGTEAFF TGCGCCAGCAGCCAAGATGGTAGGGGCACTGAAGCTTTCTTT
TRBJ1-2 TRBV3-1/TRBV3-2 - - CASSQGQNYGYTF TGTGCCAGCAGCCAAGGCCAGAACTATGGCTACACCTTC
TRBJ2-3 TRBV19 - - CASSIGTPTDTQYF TGTGCCAGTAGTATAGGGACACCCACAGATACGCAGTATTTT
TRBJ1-4 TRBV3-1/TRBV3-2 - - CASSQDYLSEKLFF TGTGCCAGCAGCCAGGATTACCTTAGCGAAAAACTGTTTTTT
TRBJ2-5 TRBV12-3/TRBV12-4 - - CASRLGRPGTQYF TGTGCCAGCAGGCTGGGCCGTCCAGGGACCCAGTACTTC